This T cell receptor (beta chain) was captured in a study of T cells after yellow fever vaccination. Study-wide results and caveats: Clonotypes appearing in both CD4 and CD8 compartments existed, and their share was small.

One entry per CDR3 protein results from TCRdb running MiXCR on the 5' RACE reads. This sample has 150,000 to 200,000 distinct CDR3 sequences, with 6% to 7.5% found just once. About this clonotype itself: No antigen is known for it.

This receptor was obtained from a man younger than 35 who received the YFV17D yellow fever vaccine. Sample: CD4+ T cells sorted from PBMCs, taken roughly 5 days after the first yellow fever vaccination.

CDR3: CASMVDEFPEAFF. The CDR3 bases are TGTGCCAGCATGGTAGACGAGTTCCCTGAAGCTTTCTTT. V usage is TRBV6-6 and J usage is TRBJ1-1; D is unclear. The ends were cut back, 7 bases at V and 6 bases at J, with 15 bases in the middle. The CDR3 extends over 13 amino acids. CDR1 and CDR2 from the germline V gene are MNHNY and SVGAGI (reference sequence).